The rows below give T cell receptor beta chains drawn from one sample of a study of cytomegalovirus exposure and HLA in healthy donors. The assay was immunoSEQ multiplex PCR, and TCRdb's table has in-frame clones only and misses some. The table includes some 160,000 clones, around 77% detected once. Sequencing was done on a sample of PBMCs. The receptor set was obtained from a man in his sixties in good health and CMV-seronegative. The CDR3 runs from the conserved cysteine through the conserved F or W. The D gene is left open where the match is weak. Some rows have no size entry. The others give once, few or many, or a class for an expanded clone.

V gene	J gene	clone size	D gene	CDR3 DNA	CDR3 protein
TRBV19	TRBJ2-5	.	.	TGTGCCAGTAGCCAGGGGCCCCAAGAGACCCAGTACTTC	CASSQGPQETQYF
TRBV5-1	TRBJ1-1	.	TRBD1	TGCGCCAGCAGCTTGGAAATCAGGGGGCGGACGAACACTGAAGCTTTCTTT	CASSLEIRGRTNTEAFF
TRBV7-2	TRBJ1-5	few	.	TGTGCCAGCAGCTTGAGGCCGAATCAGCCCCAGCATTTT	CASSLRPNQPQHF
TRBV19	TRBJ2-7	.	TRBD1	TGTGCCAGTAGTCCCCTCAGGACAGGGCCCTCCTACGAGCAGTACTTC	CASSPLRTGPSYEQYF
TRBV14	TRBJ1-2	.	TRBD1	TGTGCCAGCAGCCCTTTATCTTTGGGACAGGGGAGCGATGGCTACACCTTC	CASSPLSLGQGSDGYTF
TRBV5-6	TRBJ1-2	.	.	TGTGCCAGCAGCTTGACAGTCTCTGGCTACACCTTC	CASSLTVSGYTF
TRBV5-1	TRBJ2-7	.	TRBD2	TGCGCCAGCAGCCCCCTCCGTGGGGGGGACGAGCAGTACTTC	CASSPLRGGDEQYF
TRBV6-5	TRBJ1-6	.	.	TGTGCCAGCAGAGCCGACAGAACTAATTCACCCCTCCACTTT	CASRADRTNSPLHF
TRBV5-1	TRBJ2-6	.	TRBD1	TGCGCCAGCAGCTTGATGGGACAGGGTATAGGTGGGGCCAACGTCCTGACTTTC	CASSLMGQGIGGANVLTF
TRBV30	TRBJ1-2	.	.	TGTGCCTGGAGTGTAAGGGGCCTCTATGGCTACACCTTC	CAWSVRGLYGYTF
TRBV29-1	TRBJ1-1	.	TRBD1	TGCAGCGTGACAAAAACAGGGGGCGTCACTGAAGCTTTCTTT	CSVTKTGGVTEAFF
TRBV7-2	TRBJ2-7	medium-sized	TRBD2	TGTGCCAGCAGCTTAGGACTAGCGGGAGAGGGCCTCTACGAGCAGTACTTC	CASSLGLAGEGLYEQYF
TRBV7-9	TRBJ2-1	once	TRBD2	TGTGCCACCGGACTAGCGGGAGGTGGGGCCTACAATGAGCAGTTCTTC	CATGLAGGGAYNEQFF
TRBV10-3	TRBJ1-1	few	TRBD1	TGTGCCATCAGGGAAGACAGGGCTGGGAACACTGAAGCTTTCTTT	CAIREDRAGNTEAFF
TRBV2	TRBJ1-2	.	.	TGTGCCAGCAGCGAAAGGATGACACCGAACTATGGCTACACCTTC	CASSERMTPNYGYTF
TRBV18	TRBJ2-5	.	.	TGTGCCAGCTCACCCGGCGGCGAGACCCAGTACTTC	CASSPGGETQYF
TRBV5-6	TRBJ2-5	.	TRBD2	TGTGCCAGCAGCCTGGGACTAGCGCACGAGACCCAGTACTTC	CASSLGLAHETQYF
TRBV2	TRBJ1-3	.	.	TGTGCCAGCAGTCTCGGTACTGGAAACACCATATATTTT	CASSLGTGNTIYF
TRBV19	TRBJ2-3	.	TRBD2	TGTGCCAGTAGTGAGACTAGCTTTTCAGATACGCAGTATTTT	CASSETSFSDTQYF
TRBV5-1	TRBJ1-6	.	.	TGCGCCAGCAGCTTGGTTCCGGGCTCAGGGAATTCACCCCTCCACTTT	CASSLVPGSGNSPLHF
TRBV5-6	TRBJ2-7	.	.	TGTGCCAGCCACCGGTTAGCTGGAGAAGCGGACGAGCAGTACTTC	CASHRLAGEADEQYF
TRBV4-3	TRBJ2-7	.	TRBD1	TGCGCCAGCAGCCAAGTGACAGGGCGGTCCTACGAGCAGTACTTC	CASSQVTGRSYEQYF
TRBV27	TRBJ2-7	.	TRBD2	TGTGCCAGCAGTTTACAATCCCTAGGGGCTAGCGGGACCTCCTACGAGCAGTACTTC	CASSLQSLGASGTSYEQYF
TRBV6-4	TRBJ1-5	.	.	TGTGCCAGCGGAATGCGGGGGGGGAGCAATCAGCCCCAGCATTTT	CASGMRGGSNQPQHF
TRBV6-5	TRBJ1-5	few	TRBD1	TGTGCCAGCAGACACGGACAGGGCAATCAGCCCCAGAATTTT	CASRHGQGNQPQNF
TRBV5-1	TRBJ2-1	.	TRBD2	TGCGCCAGCAGCCTGGGACTAGCCGGGATTGTTGAGCAGTTCTTC	CASSLGLAGIVEQFF
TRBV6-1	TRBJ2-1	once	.	TGTGCCAGCAGTGCAGGGGGCGGGAGAAATGAGCAGTTCTTC	CASSAGGGRNEQFF
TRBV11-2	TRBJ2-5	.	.	TGTGCCAGCAGCCCAGGTCCAGGACAAGAGACCCAGTACTTC	CASSPGPGQETQYF
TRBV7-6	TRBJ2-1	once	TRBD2	TGTGCCAGCAGCTTAGTAGGGACTAGCGGAAACAATGAGCAGTTCTTC	CASSLVGTSGNNEQFF
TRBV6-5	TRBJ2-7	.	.	TGTGCCAGCAGCTGGGGGGGGACAGGATCCTACGAGCAGTACTTC	CASSWGGTGSYEQYF
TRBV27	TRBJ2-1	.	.	TGTGCCAGCAGTTCCCCCGGCAATGAGCAGTTCTTC	CASSSPGNEQFF
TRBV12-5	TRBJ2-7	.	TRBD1	TGTGCTAGTGGTTTGGTATTACAGGGGCACTCCTACGAGCAGTACTTC	CASGLVLQGHSYEQYF
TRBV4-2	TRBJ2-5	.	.	TGTGCCAGCAGCCAAGCGGGAGAGGAGACCCAGTACTTC	CASSQAGEETQYF
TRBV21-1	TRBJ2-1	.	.	TGTGCCAGCAGCTGGAAGCGGGAGGGCCTTCGGAATGAGCAGTTCTTC	CASSWKREGLRNEQFF